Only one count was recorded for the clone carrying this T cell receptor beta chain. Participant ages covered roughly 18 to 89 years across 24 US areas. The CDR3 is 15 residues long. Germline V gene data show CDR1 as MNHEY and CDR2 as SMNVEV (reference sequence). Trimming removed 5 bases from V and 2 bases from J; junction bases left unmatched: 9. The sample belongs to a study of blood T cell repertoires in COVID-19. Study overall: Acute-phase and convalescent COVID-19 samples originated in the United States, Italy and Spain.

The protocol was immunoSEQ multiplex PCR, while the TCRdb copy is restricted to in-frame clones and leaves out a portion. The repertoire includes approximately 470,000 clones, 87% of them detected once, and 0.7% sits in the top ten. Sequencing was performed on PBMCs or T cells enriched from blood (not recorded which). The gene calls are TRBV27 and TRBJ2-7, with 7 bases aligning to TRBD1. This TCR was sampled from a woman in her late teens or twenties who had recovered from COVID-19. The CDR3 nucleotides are TGTGCCAGCAGTCCAGATAGAGGGACAGCCTACGAGCAGTACTTC. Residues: CASSPDRGTAYEQYF.